This entry concerns a single T cell receptor beta chain. Libraries were prepared by immunoSEQ multiplex PCR; TCRdb keeps only in-frame clonotypes and omits some of them. The table has 250,000 to 350,000 clones, approximately 88% seen once. CDR3 length equals 16 residues. Germline V CDR1 and CDR2: MRHNA, SNTAGT. The germline V and J ends were trimmed by 1 base and 2 bases, with 13 bases remaining between them. These data belong to a study of cytomegalovirus exposure and HLA in healthy donors. Material for sequencing was PBMCs. This TCR came from a man aged 30 to 39 in good health and CMV-seronegative. The chain employs TRBV6-4 and TRBJ2-3; a possible D gene is TRBD2 (5 bases). CDR3 protein: CASSDLRGLVTDTQYF. The CDR3 nucleotides read TGTGCCAGCAGTGACTTACGGGGTCTGGTCACAGATACGCAGTATTTT.